The 22 T cell receptor beta chains below come from one sample, sequenced in a study of blood T cell repertoires in COVID-19. This table comes from immunoSEQ multiplex PCR, and its TCRdb copy is limited to in-frame clones, with some not included. There are some 120,000 clones in the sample; roughly 86% occur only once, and over 3.5% lies in the top ten. The sequencing sample was made of peripheral blood. The receptors derive from a woman aged 55-70 years with acute or convalescent COVID-19.

This clone was observed a single time. The chain employs TRBV5-8 and TRBJ2-5, with 8 bases identical to TRBD1. V dropped 0 bases and J dropped 2; count of bases not matched to a gene: 6. The germline V gene encodes CDR1 SGHTS and CDR2 YDEGEE. The CDR3 consists of 16 residues. CDR3 in DNA: TGTGCCAGCAGCTTGGGACAGGGGATACGGCAAGAGACCCAGTACTTC. This translates into CASSLGQGIRQETQYF.

The chain carries TRBV5-4 and TRBJ2-1; 10 positions agree with TRBD2. Germline V gene data show CDR1 as SGHNT and CDR2 as YYREEE (reference sequence). Trimming removed 4 bases from V and 5 bases from J; junction bases left unmatched: 6. The CDR3 has 15 amino acids. CDR3 DNA sequence: TGTGCCAGCAGCCCCAGGACTAGCGGCAACAATGAGCAGTTCTTC. This codes for CASSPRTSGNNEQFF.

The chain has TRBV30 and TRBJ2-1; TRBD2 is a possible D gene (5 bases). Germline V gives CDR1 GTSNPN, CDR2 SVGIG (reference sequence). V was shortened by 1 base and J by 5 bases, with 9 bases between the two germline ends. This CDR3 contains 13 residues. The CDR3 reads CAWSGGPNNEQFF. The CDR3 DNA follows: TGTGCCTGGAGTGGCGGGCCGAACAATGAGCAGTTCTTC. Full variable domain (rest looked up from reference TRBV30 and TRBJ2-1): SQTIHQWPATLVQPVGSPLSLECTVEGTSNPNLYWYRQAAGRGLQLLFYSVGIGQISSEVPQNLSASRPQDRQFILSSKKLLLSDSGFYLCAWSGGPNNEQFFGPGTRLTVL.

V usage is TRBV2 and J usage is TRBJ2-1; tentatively, D is TRBD2 (6 bases). Looked up from germline, CDR1 is SNHLY and CDR2 is FYNNEI. The CDR3 consists of 15 residues. Deletions cut 5 bases from V and 9 bases from J, with 20 bases between. The CDR3 DNA is TGTGCCAGCAGTCCATGGACTATTGGGACTTCTGAGCAGTTCTTC. Protein sequence: CASSPWTIGTSEQFF.

Here the CDR3 reads CASSSWDSLNQPQHF. CDR3 DNA: TGTGCCAGCAGCTCCTGGGACAGTCTCAATCAGCCCCAGCATTTT. The rearrangement links TRBV5-6 to TRBJ1-5, with 7 positions matching TRBD1. V was clipped by 3 bases and J by 3 bases; unmatched bases: 6. This CDR3 has 15 amino acids. From germline, CDR1 is SGHDT and CDR2 YYEEEE.

The gene calls are TRBV2 and TRBJ2-3; TRBD2 aligns across 7 bases. The CDR3 totals 14 residues. Germline values: CDR1 SNHLY, CDR2 FYNNEI. After removal of 2 bases from V and 4 bases from J, the junction contained 3 bases not matched to a gene. The CDR3 coding sequence is TGTGCCAGCAGTGAACGGCTAGCGGCAGATACGCAGTATTTT. Amino acids: CASSERLAADTQYF.

This rearrangement joins TRBV29-1 to TRBJ1-1; D gene uncertain. This CDR3 is built from 12 residues. The ends were cut back, 5 bases at V and 3 bases at J, with 10 bases in the middle. Germline V CDR1 and CDR2: SQVTM, ANQGSEA. The CDR3 coding sequence is TGCAGCGTTTTGGCCGCCCACACTGAAGCTTTCTTT. It specifies CSVLAAHTEAFF.

The gene calls are TRBV11-2 and TRBJ2-1, with D tentatively TRBD2 (6 bases). Germline CDR1 is SGHAT and CDR2 is FQNNGV. The V end lost 1 base, the J end lost 1 base, and 17 bases lay between the germline ends. The CDR3 length is 18 residues. The DNA of the CDR3 is TGTGCCAGCAGCTTAGCCCGCCAGTCGGGGGTATCCTACAATGAGCAGTTCTTC. It translates to CASSLARQSGVSYNEQFF.

The V gene is TRBV7-2, the J gene TRBJ1-3; D is unclear. The CDR3 is 17 residues long. Deletions cut 4 bases from V and 0 bases from J, with 16 bases between. The germline V gene has CDR1 SGHTA and CDR2 FQGNSA. The CDR3 nucleotides read TGTGCCAGCAGCTCCGCGGCTAGACTGAGCTCTGGAAACACCATATATTTT. Residues: CASSSAARLSSGNTIYF.

The J gene is TRBJ1-4, the V gene TRBV27, with a weak D call TRBD1 (5 bases). This CDR3 has 14 residues. Looked up from germline, CDR1 is MNHEY and CDR2 is SMNVEV (reference sequence). Trimming cost V 5 bases and J 5 bases, with 12 bases left between them. CDR3 bases: TGTGCCAGCAGTAGGGGCAGTAGGAATGAAAAACTGTTTTTT. Translation gives CASSRGSRNEKLFF.

This clone was seen only once. This sequence joins TRBV7-6 and TRBJ1-2; D is unclear. V gave up 3 bases and J gave up 2 bases, with 7 bases separating them. The CDR3 runs to 13 residues. Germline values: CDR1 SGHVS, CDR2 FNYEAQ. DNA for the CDR3: TGTGCCAGCAGCTTCACCGGGAACTATGGCTACACCTTC. Protein sequence: CASSFTGNYGYTF. The entire variable domain, with the rest obtained from reference TRBV7-6 and TRBJ1-2, is as follows: GAGVSQSPRYKVTKRGQDVALRCDPISGHVSLYWYRQALGQGPEFLTYFNYEAQQDKSGLPNDRFSAERPEGSISTLTIQRTEQRDSAMYRCASSFTGNYGYTFGSGTRLTVV.

This clone came up a few times. This chain links TRBV6-5 with TRBJ1-5; 10 bases fit TRBD1. The length of the CDR3 is 15 residues. V lost 6 bases, J lost 5 bases, and 7 bases stayed unmatched. Germline CDR1 and CDR2: MNHEY and SVGAGI. The CDR3 protein is CASRNRTGGHQPQHF. For the CDR3, the DNA is TGTGCCAGCAGGAATAGGACAGGGGGACATCAGCCCCAGCATTTT.

The CDR3 DNA is TGTGCCAGCAGGAACGGGGGAGGCACTGAAGCTTTCTTT. It codes for CASRNGGGTEAFF. The rearrangement links TRBV6-5 to TRBJ1-1; a possible D gene is TRBD1 (5 bases). This CDR3 contains 13 residues. V was cut by 6 bases and J by 4 bases, with 12 bases left in between. Germline-derived CDR1 and CDR2 are MNHEY and SVGAGI.

J is TRBJ1-2 and V is TRBV19, with D tentatively TRBD1 (5 bases). Between the trimmed V and J ends, which lost 3 bases and 2 bases, there was a span of 10 bases. The CDR3 runs to 14 residues. The germline gives CDR1 LNHDA, CDR2 SQIVND (reference sequence). For the CDR3, the DNA is TGTGCCAGTAGTATTCAGGGATTAAACTATGGCTACACCTTC. Translation: CASSIQGLNYGYTF.

The chain links TRBV10-3 to TRBJ2-7, with TRBD2 identical over 10 bases. This CDR3 is built from 13 residues. Germline-derived CDR1 and CDR2 are ENHRY and SYGVKD. Germline trimming cut 11 bases from V and 2 bases from J; bases unmatched to any gene: 6. DNA for the CDR3: TGTGCCGTAACTAGCGGGGCTACCTACGAGCAGTACTTC. Its translation: CAVTSGATYEQYF.

The chain recombines TRBV5-6 with TRBJ1-5; D possibly corresponds to TRBD1 (5 bases). The ends were cut back, 6 bases at V and 7 bases at J, with 20 bases in the middle. The CDR3 has 15 amino acids. The germline gives CDR1 SGHDT, CDR2 YYEEEE. In DNA form, the CDR3 reads TGTGCCAGCACCCTCTTTGGCCAGGGCTCCCAGCCCCAGCATTTT. Translation gives CASTLFGQGSQPQHF.

The gene calls are TRBV7-2 and TRBJ1-6; D possibly corresponds to TRBD1 (5 bases). This CDR3 contains 14 residues. Trimming removed 5 bases from V and 6 bases from J, with 11 bases in between. CDR1 and CDR2 from the germline V gene are SGHTA and FQGNSA. CDR3 DNA sequence: TGTGCCAGCAGCCTGACAGAGTTTAATTCACCCCTCCACTTT. It specifies CASSLTEFNSPLHF.

The genes are TRBV18 and TRBJ2-5, with 9 bases matching TRBD2. This CDR3 comprises 16 residues. Germline CDR1 reads KGHSH; CDR2 reads LQKENI. J gave up 2 bases and V 1 base, and 5 bases lay outside the gene matches. Written as DNA, the CDR3 is TGTGCCAGCTCACCACAGTTAGCGGGAGTTCAAGAGACCCAGTACTTC. This codes for CASSPQLAGVQETQYF.

V gene TRBV7-9 combines with J gene TRBJ1-3, with TRBD1 matching over 10 bases. The germline V gene encodes CDR1 SEHNR and CDR2 FQNEAQ (reference sequence). This CDR3 comprises 13 residues. The V segment lost 3 bases and the J segment 7 bases; nucleotides outside the gene matches: 0. Written as DNA, the CDR3 is TGTGCCAGCAGCTTGGGACAGGGGAACACCATATATTTT. Its protein product is CASSLGQGNTIYF. Full variable domain (rest looked up from reference TRBV7-9 and TRBJ1-3): DTGVSQNPRHKITKRGQNVTFRCDPISEHNRLYWYRQTLGQGPEFLTYFQNEAQLEKSRLLSDRFSAERPKGSFSTLEIQRTEQGDSAMYLCASSLGQGNTIYFGEGSWLTVV.

This chain uses TRBV10-2 with TRBJ1-4; D uncertain. This CDR3 has 16 residues. Germline CDR1 is WSHSY and CDR2 is SAAADI. V lost 0 bases to trimming and J lost 3 bases, with 11 bases between them. Here the CDR3 DNA reads TGCGCCAGCAGTGAGTCAGCGGGAACGGCTAATGAAAAACTGTTTTTT. As protein: CASSESAGTANEKLFF.

The J gene is TRBJ2-1, the V gene TRBV18; D is ambiguous. V lost 0 bases and J 0 bases, leaving 6 bases between the germline ends. The CDR3 contains 15 residues. Germline-derived CDR1 and CDR2 are KGHSH and LQKENI. For the CDR3, the DNA is TGTGCCAGCTCACCACCTCGGGTCTCCTACAATGAGCAGTTCTTC. Amino acids: CASSPPRVSYNEQFF.

A few counts support this clone. The V call is TRBV4-1, the J call TRBJ1-1; D gene unclear. Trimming removed 1 base at V and 1 base at J, with 13 bases between. The CDR3 is 16 residues long. CDR1 and CDR2 (germline): MGHRA, YSYEKL. The chain's CDR3 is CASSQVFIGQNTEAFF. The CDR3 DNA reads TGCGCCAGCAGCCAAGTTTTTATTGGGCAGAACACTGAAGCTTTCTTT.